Sequencing of this T cell receptor (beta chain) was carried out in a study of OX40 agonist ivuxolimab in advanced cancers. Overall study results and limits: At 0.1 to 3.0 mg/kg, CD4+ and CD8+ blood T cells expanded clonally by week 6.

The CDR3 length is 11 residues. From germline, CDR1 is SGHVS and CDR2 FNYEAQ. Trimming took off 7 bases at V and 5 bases at J, with 8 bases between the two ends. About this clone itself: Its specificity is not known.

Profiling relied on immunoSEQ multiplex PCR, and the TCRdb table lists in-frame clones only, not all of them. The sample holds tens of thousands of clones, roughly 87% seen once. This sample comprised CD4+ or CD8+ T cells sorted from blood, obtained in a trial of the OX40 agonist ivuxolimab. The rearrangement uses TRBV7-6 and TRBJ2-5; D is uncertain. This sequence was found in an adult with an advanced solid tumor such as melanoma, head and neck, liver or kidney cancer. In DNA form, the CDR3 reads TGTGCCAGCACGGTGGGGGAGACCCAGTACTTC. It is translated as CASTVGETQYF.